The sequence of this T cell receptor beta chain was determined in a study of blood T cell repertoires in COVID-19. The CDR3 runs to 15 residues. CDR1 is MDHEN, CDR2 SYDVKM, per germline. Trimming left V 5 bases short and J 0 bases short, with 10 bases between. The repertoire was sequenced with immunoSEQ multiplex PCR; TCRdb's copy has only in-frame clones and lacks some. The sample has some 200,000 clones; nearly 90% are singletons. The sequence derives from a woman aged 18-29 years who had recovered from COVID-19. The sequenced sample was peripheral blood. The chain employs TRBV28 and TRBJ2-2, with D unresolved. The CDR3 sequence is CASSPRYSNTGELFF. For the CDR3, the DNA is TGTGCCAGCAGTCCGCGTTATTCGAACACCGGGGAGCTGTTTTTT.